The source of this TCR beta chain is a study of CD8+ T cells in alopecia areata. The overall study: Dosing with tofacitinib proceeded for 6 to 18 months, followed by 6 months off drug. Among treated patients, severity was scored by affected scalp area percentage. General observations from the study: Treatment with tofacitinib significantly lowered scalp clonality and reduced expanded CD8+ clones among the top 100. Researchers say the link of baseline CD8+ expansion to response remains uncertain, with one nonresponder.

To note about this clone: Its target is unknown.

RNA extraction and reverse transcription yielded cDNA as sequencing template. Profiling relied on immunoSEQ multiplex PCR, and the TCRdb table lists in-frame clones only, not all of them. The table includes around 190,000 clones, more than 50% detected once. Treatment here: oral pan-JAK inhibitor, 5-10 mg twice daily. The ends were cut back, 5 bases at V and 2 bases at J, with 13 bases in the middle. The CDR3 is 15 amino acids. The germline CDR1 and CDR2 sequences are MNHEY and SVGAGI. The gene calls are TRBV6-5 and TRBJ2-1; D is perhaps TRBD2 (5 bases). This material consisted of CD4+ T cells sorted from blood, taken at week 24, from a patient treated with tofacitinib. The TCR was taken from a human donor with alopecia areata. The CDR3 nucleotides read TGTGCCAGCAGTCTGAGGGTTGTAACCTACAATGAGCAGTTCTTC. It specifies CASSLRVVTYNEQFF.